Given below is one T cell receptor beta chain in context. Through template switching, a universal primer site was introduced, and the cDNA contained unique molecular identifiers. TCRdb itself ran the 5' RACE reads through MiXCR, one entry per CDR3 protein. The sample holds just over 500,000 distinct CDR3 sequences; about 20% are singletons and the top ten take about 0.91%. CDR1 ENHRY and CDR2 SYGVKD come from the germline V gene. The CDR3 extends over 12 amino acids. The V end lost 10 bases, the J end lost 12 bases, and 22 bases lay between the germline ends. These data come from a study of identical twins. These data were also reused for a study on T cells expressing NK-cell markers. That work adds: Four donors showed these clonotypes also leading the CD3+CD56-NKG2C+ fraction.

The receptor comes from a woman aged 18-29 years in good health. The sample taken for sequencing was CD4+ T cells sorted from blood. This chain connects TRBV10-3 to TRBJ2-7, with D possibly being TRBD2 (5 bases). The DNA of the CDR3 is TGTGCCACCCAAGGACTGGGCCGCTCCATGTACTTC. Amino acids: CATQGLGRSMYF.